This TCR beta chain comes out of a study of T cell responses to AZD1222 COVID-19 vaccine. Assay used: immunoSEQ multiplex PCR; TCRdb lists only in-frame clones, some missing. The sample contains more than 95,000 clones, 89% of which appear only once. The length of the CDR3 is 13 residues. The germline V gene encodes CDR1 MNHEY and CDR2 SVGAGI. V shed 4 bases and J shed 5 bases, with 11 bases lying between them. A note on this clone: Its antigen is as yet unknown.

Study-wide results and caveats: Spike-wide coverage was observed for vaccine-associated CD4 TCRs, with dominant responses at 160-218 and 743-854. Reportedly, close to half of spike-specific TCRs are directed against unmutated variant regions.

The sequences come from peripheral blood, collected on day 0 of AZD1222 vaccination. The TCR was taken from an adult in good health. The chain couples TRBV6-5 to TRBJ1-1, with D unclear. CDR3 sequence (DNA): TGTGCCAGCAGTTTTGGACGGGGAACTGAAGCTTTCTTT. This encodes CASSFGRGTEAFF.